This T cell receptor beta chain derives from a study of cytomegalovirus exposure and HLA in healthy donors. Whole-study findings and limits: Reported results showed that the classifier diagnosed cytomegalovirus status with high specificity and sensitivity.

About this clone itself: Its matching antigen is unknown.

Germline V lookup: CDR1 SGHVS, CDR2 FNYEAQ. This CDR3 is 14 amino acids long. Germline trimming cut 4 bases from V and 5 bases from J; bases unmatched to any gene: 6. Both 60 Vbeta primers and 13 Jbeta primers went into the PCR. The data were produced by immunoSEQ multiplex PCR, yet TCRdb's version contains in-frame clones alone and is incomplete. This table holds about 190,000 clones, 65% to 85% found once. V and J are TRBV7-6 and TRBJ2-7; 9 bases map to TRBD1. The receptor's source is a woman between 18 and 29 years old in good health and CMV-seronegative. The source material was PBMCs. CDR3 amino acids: CASSWGTGSHEQYF. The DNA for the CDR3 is TGTGCCAGCAGCTGGGGGACAGGGTCCCACGAGCAGTACTTC.